These 18 T cell receptor beta chains originate from one sample sequenced in a study of blood T cell repertoires in COVID-19. The repertoire was sequenced with immunoSEQ multiplex PCR; TCRdb's copy has only in-frame clones and lacks some. The table has approximately 200,000 clones, approximately 80% seen once; the top ten hold around 7%. The sequenced sample was peripheral blood. These receptors were obtained from a woman in her forties or fifties with acute or convalescent COVID-19.

This chain connects TRBV3-1 (or the pseudogene TRBV3-2) to TRBJ2-5; weak D call: TRBD2 (6 bases). CDR3 size: 14 residues. V lost 4 bases, J lost 7 bases, and 16 bases lay in between. CDR1 is LGHDT, CDR2 YNNKEL, per germline (reference sequence). The CDR3 sequence is CASSPGTPVGTQYF. The DNA for the CDR3 is TGTGCCAGCAGCCCCGGGACTCCCGTGGGGACCCAGTACTTC.

The chain recombines TRBV30 with TRBJ1-2, with 7 bases aligning to TRBD1. In germline, CDR1 is GTSNPN, CDR2 SVGIG (reference sequence). The V and J ends lost 1 base and 4 bases, in that order; junction bases with no gene match: 6. The CDR3 has 14 residues. CDR3 in DNA: TGTGCCTGGAGTGACCACAGGGGTGGCTATGGCTACACCTTC. It yields the protein CAWSDHRGGYGYTF.

V usage is TRBV18 and J usage is TRBJ1-1, with D possibly TRBD1 on 6 matching bases. This CDR3 contains 15 residues. Germline V gene sequence: CDR1 KGHSH, CDR2 LQKENI. The ends were cut back, 3 bases at V and 2 bases at J, with 13 bases in the middle. DNA of the CDR3: TGTGCCAGCTCACCTGACAGGCCGGCTAACACTGAAGCTTTCTTT. Translation gives CASSPDRPANTEAFF.

The chain carries TRBV21-1 and TRBJ2-1; the table's D call TRBD1 went unverified against the DNA. TRBV21-1 is labeled a pseudogene. The CDR3 is 14 amino acids. This CDR3 reads CASSKPSRDDEQFF. The CDR3 nucleotides read TGTGCCAGCAGCAAACCCTCCAGGGATGATGAGCAGTTCTTC.

The chain is built from TRBV29-1 and TRBJ2-2, with TRBD1 matching 7 bases. The junction had 4 bases not matched to a gene; V was cut back by 3 bases and J by 0 bases. The CDR3 extends over 15 amino acids. Germline assignment: CDR1 SQVTM and CDR2 ANQGSEA. As DNA, the CDR3 is TGCAGCGTTGATCGACAGGGAGCGAACACCGGGGAGCTGTTTTTT. Encoded protein: CSVDRQGANTGELFF.

The J gene is TRBJ2-1, the V gene TRBV5-4; D might be TRBD2 (6 bases). The CDR3 loop spans 14 amino acids. Trimming took off 0 bases at V and 10 bases at J, with 14 bases between the two ends. Per germline, CDR1 SGHNT and CDR2 YYREEE (reference sequence). The CDR3 coding sequence is TGTGCCAGCAGCTTGGGGGGGGTAGTTTCCGAGCAGTTCTTC. Its translation: CASSLGGVVSEQFF. The variable domain in full, with the rest retrieved from reference TRBV5-4 and TRBJ2-1, is ETGVTQSPTHLIKTRGQQVTLRCSSQSGHNTVSWYQQALGQGPQFIFQYYREEENGRGNFPPRFSGLQFPNYSSELNVNALELDDSALYLCASSLGGVVSEQFFGPGTRLTVL.

This clone was picked up many times. The CDR3 is CASSPQGIETQYF. The CDR3 DNA follows: TGTGCCAGCAGCCCCCAGGGGATCGAGACCCAGTACTTC. The rearrangement links TRBV7-3 to TRBJ2-5, with a tentative D call TRBD1 (6 bases). Germline-derived CDR1 and CDR2 are SGHTA and FQGTGA. The ends were cut back, 5 bases at V and 5 bases at J, with 12 bases in the middle. This CDR3 is 13 amino acids long.

CDR3 sequence: CASSLGGWPFRSYNEQFF. In nucleotides, the CDR3 is TGTGCCAGCAGCTTGGGAGGGTGGCCCTTCCGCTCCTACAATGAGCAGTTCTTC. The gene calls are TRBV13 and TRBJ2-1; 7 nucleotides line up with TRBD2. The CDR3 runs to 18 residues. Trimming cost V 3 bases and J 0 bases; bases outside gene matches: 11. Germline V gene sequence: CDR1 PRHDT, CDR2 FYEKMQ (reference sequence).

This rearrangement joins TRBV19 to TRBJ2-3, with 7 bases aligning to TRBD2. Trimming cost V 6 bases and J 1 base; bases outside gene matches: 4. CDR1 and CDR2 from the germline V gene are LNHDA and SQIVND (reference sequence). The CDR3 runs 14 residues. Here the CDR3 DNA reads TGTGCCAGTAGATACCGGGGGGGCACAGATACGCAGTATTTT. Its translation: CASRYRGGTDTQYF.

This clone was observed many times. J is TRBJ1-1 and V is TRBV6-2 or TRBV6-3; D gene uncertain. This CDR3 contains 14 residues. The V gene lost 2 bases and the J gene lost 0 bases, with 7 bases spanning the gap. Germline CDR1 and CDR2: MNHEY and SVGEGT. CDR3 DNA: TGTGCCAGCAGTTACGCGTTTATGAACACTGAAGCTTTCTTT. This gives the protein CASSYAFMNTEAFF.

The chain recombines TRBV7-2 with TRBJ2-7; unclear D gene. From germline, CDR1 is SGHTA and CDR2 FQGNSA. The V end was cut by 0 bases, the J end by 1 base, with 7 bases between. The CDR3 contains 14 residues. The CDR3 sequence: CASSLAFTSYEQYF. The CDR3 nucleotides read TGTGCCAGCAGCTTAGCTTTCACATCCTACGAGCAGTACTTC.

The chain combines TRBV19 with TRBJ2-2; TRBD2 agrees at 11 bases. The germline V gene has CDR1 LNHDA and CDR2 SQIVND (reference sequence). The V segment lost 10 bases and the J segment 6 bases; nucleotides outside the gene matches: 10. This CDR3 has 15 amino acids. This CDR3 is CATFSGRVAAGELFF. The DNA of the CDR3 is TGTGCCACTTTTAGCGGGAGGGTCGCGGCCGGGGAGCTGTTTTTT.

The rearrangement joins TRBV29-1 to TRBJ1-5; a weak D match, TRBD1 (6 bases). Looked up from germline, CDR1 is SQVTM and CDR2 is ANQGSEA. V lost 6 bases and J 5 bases, leaving 14 bases between the germline ends. This CDR3 is built from 13 residues. The CDR3 DNA sequence: TGCAGCGTCCGGACAGATGGGGATCAGCCCCAGCATTTT. The encoded protein is CSVRTDGDQPQHF.

In this sample, this clone turned up a few times. The rearrangement joins TRBV30 to TRBJ2-5; 10 bases align to TRBD2. This CDR3 has 14 amino acids. V lost 4 bases and J lost 5; bases outside the gene matches: 7. Germline V gene sequence: CDR1 GTSNPN, CDR2 SVGIG (reference sequence). The CDR3 region has the DNA TGTGCCTGGAAAAGCGGGAGGGGGATGGAGACCCAGTACTTC. This gives the protein CAWKSGRGMETQYF.

This clone was counted a single time. The chain combines TRBV5-4 with TRBJ1-2; unclear D gene. The V gene's germline CDR1 is SGHNT and CDR2 YYREEE (reference sequence). Trimming pared 4 bases from V and 3 bases from J, leaving 13 bases between. The CDR3 totals 14 residues. For the CDR3, the DNA is TGTGCCAGCAGCACCCGGGATATGGACTATGGCTACACCTTC. It codes for CASSTRDMDYGYTF.

This clone was picked up a small number of times. The chain links TRBV9 to TRBJ1-1, with D unclear. Trimming pared 0 bases from V and 4 bases from J, leaving 7 bases between. Germline V CDR1 and CDR2: SGDLS, YYNGEE. The CDR3 extends over 13 amino acids. CDR3 in DNA: TGTGCCAGCAGCGTAGAAACGGGCACTGAAGCTTTCTTT. It is translated as CASSVETGTEAFF.

The J gene is TRBJ1-1, the V gene TRBV6-5; D ambiguous. The CDR3 totals 14 residues. Germline-derived CDR1 and CDR2 are MNHEY and SVGAGI. The germline V and J ends were trimmed by 2 bases and 1 base, with 8 bases remaining between them. CDR3 residues: CASSYEYGNTEAFF. CDR3 sequence (DNA): TGTGCCAGCAGTTACGAATACGGGAACACTGAAGCTTTCTTT.

The genes are TRBV14 and TRBJ2-2; TRBD2 aligns across 11 bases. The CDR3 spans 17 residues. In germline, CDR1 is SGHDN, CDR2 FVKESK. Trimming removed 3 bases from V and 4 bases from J; junction bases left unmatched: 7. CDR3 protein: CASSHPGLAELTGELFF. CDR3 sequence (DNA): TGTGCCAGCAGCCACCCGGGACTAGCGGAACTCACCGGGGAGCTGTTTTTT.